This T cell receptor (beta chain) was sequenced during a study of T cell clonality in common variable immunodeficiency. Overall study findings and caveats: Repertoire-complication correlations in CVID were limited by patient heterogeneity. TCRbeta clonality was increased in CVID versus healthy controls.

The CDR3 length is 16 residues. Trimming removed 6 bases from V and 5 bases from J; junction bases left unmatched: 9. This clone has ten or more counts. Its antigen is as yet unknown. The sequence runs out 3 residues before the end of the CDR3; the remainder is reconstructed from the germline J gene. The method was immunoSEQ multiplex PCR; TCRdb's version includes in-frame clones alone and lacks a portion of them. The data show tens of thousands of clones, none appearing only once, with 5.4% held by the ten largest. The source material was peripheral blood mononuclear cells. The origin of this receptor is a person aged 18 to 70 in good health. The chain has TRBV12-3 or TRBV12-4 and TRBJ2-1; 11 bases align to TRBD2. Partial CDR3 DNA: TGTGCCAGCAGGGGGCTTAGCGGGAGGGCCGACAATGAG. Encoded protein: CASRGLSGRADNE. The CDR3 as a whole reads CASRGLSGRADNEQFF.